This entry features one TCR beta chain sequence. The antigen is undetermined. This CDR3 comprises 15 residues. Germline CDR1 is MGHDK and CDR2 is SYGVNS. Trimming pared 2 bases from V and 2 bases from J, leaving 10 bases between. This record belongs to a study of Ad26.COV2.S vaccination and SARS-CoV-2 variants. Notes on the study in general: Vaccine recipients showed a spike-specific TCR breadth that was higher than in placebo recipients.

Treatment meaning: about 20 received Ad26.COV2.S at low or high dose, single or two shots; about 5 received placebo; per-sample allocation not given. Specimens were obtained on day 63 following the first vaccine or placebo injection. This vaccine is an Ad26 vector that expresses the Wuhan-strain SARS-CoV-2 spike. Profiled with immunoSEQ multiplex PCR; TCRdb holds only in-frame clones, not every one. The table shows about 440,000 clones, with about 92% occurring only once. The receptor was derived from a person aged 18-60 years who received the Ad26.COV2.S COVID-19 vaccine or a placebo. The rearrangement links TRBV25-1 to TRBJ2-1, with D hard to call. This specimen was peripheral blood, taken in a trial of Ad26.COV2.S vaccine versus placebo. CDR3: CASSERGPAYNEQFF. In nucleotides, the CDR3 is TGTGCCAGCAGTGAAAGAGGACCGGCCTACAATGAGCAGTTCTTC.